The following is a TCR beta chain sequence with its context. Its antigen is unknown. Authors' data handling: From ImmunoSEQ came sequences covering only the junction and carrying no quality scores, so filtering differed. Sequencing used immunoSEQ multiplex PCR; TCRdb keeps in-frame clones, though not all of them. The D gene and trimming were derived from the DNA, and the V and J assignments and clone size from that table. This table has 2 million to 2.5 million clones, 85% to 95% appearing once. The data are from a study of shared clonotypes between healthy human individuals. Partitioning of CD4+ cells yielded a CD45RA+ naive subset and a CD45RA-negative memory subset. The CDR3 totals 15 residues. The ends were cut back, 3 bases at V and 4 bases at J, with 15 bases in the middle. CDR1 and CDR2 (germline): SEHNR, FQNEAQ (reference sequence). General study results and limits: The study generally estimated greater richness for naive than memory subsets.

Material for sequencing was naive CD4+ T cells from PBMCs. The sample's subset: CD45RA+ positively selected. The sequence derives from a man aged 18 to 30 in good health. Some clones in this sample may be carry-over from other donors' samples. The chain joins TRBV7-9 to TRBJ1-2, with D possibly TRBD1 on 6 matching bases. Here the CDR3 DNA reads TGTGCCAGCAGCTTGCTAGGGGGAGCATCCTATGGCTACACCTTC. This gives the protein CASSLLGGASYGYTF.